The T cell receptor (beta chain) described here comes from a study of cytomegalovirus exposure and HLA in healthy donors. With 60 Vbeta and 13 Jbeta primers, the PCR was carried out. Sequencing used immunoSEQ multiplex PCR; TCRdb keeps in-frame clones, though not all of them. Here the sample spans fewer than 85,000 clones, under 80% being singletons. Study-level findings and limits: In a later analysis, across HLA loci, associated TCR counts were highest for DRB1, lowest for HLA-C. High sensitivity and specificity were reportedly achieved when the classifier diagnosed cytomegalovirus status. The majority of CMV-associated TCR beta chains were reported as apparently HLA-restricted in a later analysis.

This clone is a singleton in its sample. Its antigen is unidentified. Material for sequencing was PBMCs. The source of this sequence is a man between 18 and 29 years old in good health and CMV-seropositive.

The CDR3 here is CASSQDDGGLQPQHF. The DNA of the CDR3 is TGCGCCAGCAGCCAAGATGACGGGGGGCTTCAGCCCCAGCATTTT. V and J are TRBV4-1 and TRBJ1-5, with D possibly being TRBD1 (6 bases). The CDR3 covers 15 residues. V lost 0 bases and J lost 6, with 12 bases in between. Germline values: CDR1 MGHRA, CDR2 YSYEKL.